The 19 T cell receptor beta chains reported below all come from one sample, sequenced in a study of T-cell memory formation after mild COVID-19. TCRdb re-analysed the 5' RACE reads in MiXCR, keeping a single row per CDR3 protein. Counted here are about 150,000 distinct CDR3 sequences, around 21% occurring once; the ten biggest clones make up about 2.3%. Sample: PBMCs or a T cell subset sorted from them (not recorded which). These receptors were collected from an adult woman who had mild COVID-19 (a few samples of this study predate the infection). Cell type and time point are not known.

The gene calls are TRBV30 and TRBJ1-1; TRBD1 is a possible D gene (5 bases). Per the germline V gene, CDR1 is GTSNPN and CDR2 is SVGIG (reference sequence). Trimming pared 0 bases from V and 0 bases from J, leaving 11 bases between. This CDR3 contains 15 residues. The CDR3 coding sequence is TGTGCCTGGAGTGTACGGGGGATACTGAACACTGAAGCTTTCTTT. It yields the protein CAWSVRGILNTEAFF.

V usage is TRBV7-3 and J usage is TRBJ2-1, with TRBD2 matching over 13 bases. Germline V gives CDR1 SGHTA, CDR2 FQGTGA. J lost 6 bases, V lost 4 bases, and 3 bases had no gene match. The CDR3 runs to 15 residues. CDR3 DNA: TGTGCCAGCAGCTCGAGACTAGCGGGGGGCAATGAGCAGTTCTTC. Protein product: CASSSRLAGGNEQFF.

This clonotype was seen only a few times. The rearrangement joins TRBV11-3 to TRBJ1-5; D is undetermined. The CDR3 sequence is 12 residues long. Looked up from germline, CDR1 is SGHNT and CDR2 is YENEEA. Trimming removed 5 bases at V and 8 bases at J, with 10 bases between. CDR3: CASSQEGKPQHF. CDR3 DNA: TGTGCCAGCAGCCAGGAGGGAAAGCCCCAGCATTTT.

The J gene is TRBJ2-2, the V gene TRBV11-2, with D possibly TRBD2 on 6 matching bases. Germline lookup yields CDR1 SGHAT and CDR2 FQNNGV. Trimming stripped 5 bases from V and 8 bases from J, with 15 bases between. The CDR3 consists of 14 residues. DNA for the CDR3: TGTGCCAGCAGCCCCGGAGGGTTTTCGGGGGAGCTGTTTTTT. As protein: CASSPGGFSGELFF.

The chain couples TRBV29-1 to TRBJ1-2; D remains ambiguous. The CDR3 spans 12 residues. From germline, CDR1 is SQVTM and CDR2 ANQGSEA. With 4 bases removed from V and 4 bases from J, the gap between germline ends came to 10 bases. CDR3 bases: TGCAGCGTTGGTGAGAGCACCTATGGCTACACCTTC. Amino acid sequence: CSVGESTYGYTF.

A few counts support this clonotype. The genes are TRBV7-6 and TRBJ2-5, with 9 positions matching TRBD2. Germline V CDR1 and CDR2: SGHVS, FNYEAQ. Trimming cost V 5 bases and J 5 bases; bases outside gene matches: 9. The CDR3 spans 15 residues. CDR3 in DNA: TGTGCCAGCAGCCCTGTCGCGGGAGGGTCGGAGACCCAGTACTTC. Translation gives CASSPVAGGSETQYF.

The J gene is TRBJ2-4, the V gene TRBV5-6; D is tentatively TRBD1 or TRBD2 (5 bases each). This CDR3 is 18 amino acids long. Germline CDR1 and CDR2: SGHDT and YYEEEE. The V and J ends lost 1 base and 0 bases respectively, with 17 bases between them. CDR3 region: CASSLPYRDGLAKNIQYF. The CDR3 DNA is TGTGCCAGCAGCTTGCCATACCGGGACGGATTAGCCAAAAACATTCAGTACTTC.

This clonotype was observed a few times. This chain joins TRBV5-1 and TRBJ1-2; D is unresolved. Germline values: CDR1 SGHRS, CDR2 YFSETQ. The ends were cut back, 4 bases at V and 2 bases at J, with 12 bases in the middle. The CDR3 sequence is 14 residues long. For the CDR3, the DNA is TGCGCCAGCAGCCCCGGATTAATCAACTATGGCTACACCTTC. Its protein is CASSPGLINYGYTF. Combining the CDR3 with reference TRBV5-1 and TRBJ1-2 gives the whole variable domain KAGVTQTPRYLIKTRGQQVTLSCSPISGHRSVSWYQQTPGQGLQFLFEYFSETQRNKGNFPGRFSGRQFSNSRSEMNVSTLELGDSALYLCASSPGLINYGYTFGSGTRLTVV.

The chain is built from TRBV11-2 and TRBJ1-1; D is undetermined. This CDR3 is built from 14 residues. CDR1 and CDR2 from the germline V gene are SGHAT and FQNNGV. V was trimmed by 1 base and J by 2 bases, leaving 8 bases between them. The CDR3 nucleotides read TGTGCCAGCAGCTTAGGGATCAGAAACACTGAAGCTTTCTTT. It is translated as CASSLGIRNTEAFF.

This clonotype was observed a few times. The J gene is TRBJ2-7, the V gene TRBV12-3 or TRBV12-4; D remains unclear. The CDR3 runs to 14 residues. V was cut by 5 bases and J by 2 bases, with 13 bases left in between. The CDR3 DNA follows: TGTGCCAGCAGTACCCCTCCGGTTACCTACGAGCAGTACTTC. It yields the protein CASSTPPVTYEQYF.

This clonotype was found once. The CDR3 DNA reads as TGTGCCTGGAATTCAGGGAAGGCCGGGGAGCTGTTTTTT. Its translation is CAWNSGKAGELFF. This chain links TRBV30 with TRBJ2-2; D is perhaps TRBD1 (5 bases). The V and J ends lost 4 bases and 6 bases respectively, with 12 bases between them. The CDR3 loop spans 13 amino acids. CDR1 is GTSNPN, CDR2 SVGIG, per germline (reference sequence).

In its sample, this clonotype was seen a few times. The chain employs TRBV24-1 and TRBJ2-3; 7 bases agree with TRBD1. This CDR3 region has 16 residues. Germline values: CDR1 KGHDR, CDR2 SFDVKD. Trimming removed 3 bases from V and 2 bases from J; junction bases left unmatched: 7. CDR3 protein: CATSDPKGAVTDTQYF. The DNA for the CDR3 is TGTGCCACCAGTGATCCTAAGGGGGCGGTCACAGATACGCAGTATTTT.

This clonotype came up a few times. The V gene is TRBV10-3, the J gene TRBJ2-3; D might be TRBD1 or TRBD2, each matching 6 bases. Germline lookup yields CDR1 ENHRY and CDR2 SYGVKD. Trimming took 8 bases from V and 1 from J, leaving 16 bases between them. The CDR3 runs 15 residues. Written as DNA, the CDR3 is TGTGCCATCGATTCAGGGGAGGAGGGCACAGATACGCAGTATTTT. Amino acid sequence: CAIDSGEEGTDTQYF.

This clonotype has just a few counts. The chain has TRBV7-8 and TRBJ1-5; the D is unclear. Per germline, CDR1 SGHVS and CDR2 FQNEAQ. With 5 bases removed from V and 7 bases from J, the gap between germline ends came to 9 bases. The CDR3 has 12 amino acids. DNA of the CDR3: TGTGCCAGCAGCACCCTGACCCAGCCCCAGCATTTT. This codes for CASSTLTQPQHF.

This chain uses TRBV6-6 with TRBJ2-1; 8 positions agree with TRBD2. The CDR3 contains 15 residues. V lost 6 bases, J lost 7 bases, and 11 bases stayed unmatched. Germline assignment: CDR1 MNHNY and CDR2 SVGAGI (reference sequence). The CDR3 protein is CASSGGATVTNEQFF. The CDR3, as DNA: TGTGCCAGCAGCGGGGGGGCCACTGTTACGAATGAGCAGTTCTTC.

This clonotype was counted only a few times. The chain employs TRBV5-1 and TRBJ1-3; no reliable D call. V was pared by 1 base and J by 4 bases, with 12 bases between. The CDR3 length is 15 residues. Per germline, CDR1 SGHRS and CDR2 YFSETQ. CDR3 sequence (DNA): TGCGCCAGCAGCTTGAACCGGGAGCGAGGAAACACCATATATTTT. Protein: CASSLNRERGNTIYF.

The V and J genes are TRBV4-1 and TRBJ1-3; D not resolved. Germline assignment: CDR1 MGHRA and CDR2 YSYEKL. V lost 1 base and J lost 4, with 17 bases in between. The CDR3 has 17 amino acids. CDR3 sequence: CASSQGLVGQWGNTIYF. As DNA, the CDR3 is TGCGCCAGCAGCCAAGGATTGGTCGGGCAGTGGGGAAACACCATATATTTT.

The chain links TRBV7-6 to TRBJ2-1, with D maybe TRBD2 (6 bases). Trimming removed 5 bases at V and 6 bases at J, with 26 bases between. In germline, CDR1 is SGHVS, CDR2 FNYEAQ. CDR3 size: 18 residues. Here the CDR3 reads CASSRLRGDGSVSNEQFF. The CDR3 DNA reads TGTGCCAGCAGCCGCCTTCGAGGGGACGGGAGTGTTAGCAATGAGCAGTTCTTC.

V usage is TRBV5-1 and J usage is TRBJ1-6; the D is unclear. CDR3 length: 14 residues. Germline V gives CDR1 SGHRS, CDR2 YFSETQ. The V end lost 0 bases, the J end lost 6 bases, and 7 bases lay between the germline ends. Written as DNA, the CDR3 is TGCGCCAGCAGCTTGGACAGAAGTAATTCACCCCTCCACTTT. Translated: CASSLDRSNSPLHF.